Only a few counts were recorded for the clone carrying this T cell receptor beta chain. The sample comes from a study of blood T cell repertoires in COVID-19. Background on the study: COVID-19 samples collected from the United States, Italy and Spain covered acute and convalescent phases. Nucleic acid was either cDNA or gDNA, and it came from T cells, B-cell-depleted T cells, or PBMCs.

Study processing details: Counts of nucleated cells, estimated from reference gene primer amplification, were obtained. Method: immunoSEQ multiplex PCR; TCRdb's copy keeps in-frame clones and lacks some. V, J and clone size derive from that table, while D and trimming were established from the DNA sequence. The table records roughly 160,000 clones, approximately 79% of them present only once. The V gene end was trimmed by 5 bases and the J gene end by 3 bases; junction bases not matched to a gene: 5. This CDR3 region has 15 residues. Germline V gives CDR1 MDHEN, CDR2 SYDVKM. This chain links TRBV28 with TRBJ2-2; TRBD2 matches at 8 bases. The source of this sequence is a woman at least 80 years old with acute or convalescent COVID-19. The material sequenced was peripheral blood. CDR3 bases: TGTGCCAGCAGTCCTCCGGGAGGGTACACCGGGGAGCTGTTTTTT. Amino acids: CASSPPGGYTGELFF.